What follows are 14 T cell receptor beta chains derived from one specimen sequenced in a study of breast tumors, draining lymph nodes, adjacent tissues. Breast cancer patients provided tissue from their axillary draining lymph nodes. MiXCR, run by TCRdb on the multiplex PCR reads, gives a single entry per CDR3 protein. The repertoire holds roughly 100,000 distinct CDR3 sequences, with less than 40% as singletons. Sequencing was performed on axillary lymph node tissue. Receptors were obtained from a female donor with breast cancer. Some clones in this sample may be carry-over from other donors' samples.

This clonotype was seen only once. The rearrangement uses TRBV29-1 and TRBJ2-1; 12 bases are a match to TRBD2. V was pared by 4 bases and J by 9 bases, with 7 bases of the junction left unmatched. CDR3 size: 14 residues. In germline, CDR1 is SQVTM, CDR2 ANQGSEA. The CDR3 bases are TGCAGCGTTGCCGAAACTAGCGGGAGGTCTGAGCAGTTCTTC. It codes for CSVAETSGRSEQFF.

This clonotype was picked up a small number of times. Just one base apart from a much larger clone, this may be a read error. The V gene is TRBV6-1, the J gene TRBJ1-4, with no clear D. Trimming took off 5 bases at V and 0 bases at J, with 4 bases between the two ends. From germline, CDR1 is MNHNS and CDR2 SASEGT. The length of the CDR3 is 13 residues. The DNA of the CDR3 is TGTGCCAGCAGTCGAGCAACTAATGAAAAACTGTTTTTT. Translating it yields CASSRATNEKLFF.

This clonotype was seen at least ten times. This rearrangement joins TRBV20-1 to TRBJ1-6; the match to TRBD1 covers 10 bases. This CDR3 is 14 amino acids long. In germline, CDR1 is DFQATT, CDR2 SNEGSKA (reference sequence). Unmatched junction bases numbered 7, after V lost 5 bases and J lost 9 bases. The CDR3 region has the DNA TGCAGTGCTGTCCGGGACAGGGGTGGTTCACCCCTCCACTTT. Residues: CSAVRDRGGSPLHF.

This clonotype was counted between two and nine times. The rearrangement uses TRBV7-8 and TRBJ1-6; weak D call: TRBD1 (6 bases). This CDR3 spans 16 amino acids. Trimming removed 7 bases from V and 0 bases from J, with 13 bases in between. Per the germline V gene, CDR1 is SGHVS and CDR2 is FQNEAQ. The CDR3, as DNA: TGTGCCAGCACTCACGGGGGGCTCTCCTATAATTCACCCCTCCACTTT. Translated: CASTHGGLSYNSPLHF.

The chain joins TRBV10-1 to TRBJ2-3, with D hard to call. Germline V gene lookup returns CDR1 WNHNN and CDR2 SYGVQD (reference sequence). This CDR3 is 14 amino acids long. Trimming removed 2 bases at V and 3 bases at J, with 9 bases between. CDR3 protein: CASSERVGTDTQYF. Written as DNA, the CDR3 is TGCGCCAGCAGTGAGAGAGTCGGGACAGATACGCAGTATTTT.

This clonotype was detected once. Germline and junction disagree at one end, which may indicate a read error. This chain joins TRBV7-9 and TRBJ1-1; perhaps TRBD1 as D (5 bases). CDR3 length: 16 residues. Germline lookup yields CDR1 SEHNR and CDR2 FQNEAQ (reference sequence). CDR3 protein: CASSPLGGTVNTEPFF. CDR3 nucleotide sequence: TGTGCCAGCAGCCCCCTGGGAGGGACGGTGAACACTGAACCTTTCTTT.

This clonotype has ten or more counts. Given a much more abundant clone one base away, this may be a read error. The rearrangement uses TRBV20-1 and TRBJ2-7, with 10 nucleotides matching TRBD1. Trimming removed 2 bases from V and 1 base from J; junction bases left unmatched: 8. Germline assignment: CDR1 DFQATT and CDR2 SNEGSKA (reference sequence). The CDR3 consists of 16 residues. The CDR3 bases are TGCAGTGCTAGATCGGGACAGGGGACATCTTCCTACGAGCAGTACTTC. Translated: CSARSGQGTSSYEQYF.

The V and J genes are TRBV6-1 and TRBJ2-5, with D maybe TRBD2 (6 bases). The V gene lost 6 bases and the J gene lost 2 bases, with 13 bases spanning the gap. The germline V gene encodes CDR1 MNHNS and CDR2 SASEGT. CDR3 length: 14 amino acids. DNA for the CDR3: TGTGCCAGCAGCCAGGCGGGGTGGCAAGAGACCCAGTACTTC. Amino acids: CASSQAGWQETQYF.

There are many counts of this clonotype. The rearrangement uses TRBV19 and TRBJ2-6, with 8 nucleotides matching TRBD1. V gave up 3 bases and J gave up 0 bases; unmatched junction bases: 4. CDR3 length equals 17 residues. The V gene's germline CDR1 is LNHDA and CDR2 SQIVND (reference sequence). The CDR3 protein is CASSIRQGSSGANVLTF. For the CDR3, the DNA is TGTGCCAGTAGTATTCGACAGGGGAGCTCTGGGGCCAACGTCCTGACTTTC.

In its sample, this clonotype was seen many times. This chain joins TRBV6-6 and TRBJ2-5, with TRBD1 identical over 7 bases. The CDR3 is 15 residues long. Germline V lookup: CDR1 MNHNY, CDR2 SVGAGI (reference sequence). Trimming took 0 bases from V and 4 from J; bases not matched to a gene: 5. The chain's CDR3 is CASSYSRGLGETQYF. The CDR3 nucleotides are TGTGCCAGCAGTTACTCAAGGGGGCTGGGAGAGACCCAGTACTTC.

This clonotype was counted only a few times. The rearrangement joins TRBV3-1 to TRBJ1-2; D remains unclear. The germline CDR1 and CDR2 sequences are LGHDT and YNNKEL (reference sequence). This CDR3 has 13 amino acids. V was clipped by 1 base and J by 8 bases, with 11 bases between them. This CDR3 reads CASSQVERDGYTF. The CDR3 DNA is TGTGCCAGCAGCCAAGTGGAACGTGACGGCTACACCTTC.

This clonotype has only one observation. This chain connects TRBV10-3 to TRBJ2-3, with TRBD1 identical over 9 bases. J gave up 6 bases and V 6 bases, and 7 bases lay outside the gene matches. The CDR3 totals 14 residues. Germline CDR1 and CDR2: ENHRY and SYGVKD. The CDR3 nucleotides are TGTGCCATCAGGCCCGGGACAGGGTCGGATACGCAGTATTTT. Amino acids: CAIRPGTGSDTQYF.

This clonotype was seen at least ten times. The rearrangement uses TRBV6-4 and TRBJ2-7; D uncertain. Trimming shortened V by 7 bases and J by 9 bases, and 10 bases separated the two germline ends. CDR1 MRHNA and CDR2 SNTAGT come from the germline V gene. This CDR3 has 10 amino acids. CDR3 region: CASTPKVQYF. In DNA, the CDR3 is TGTGCCAGCACCCCCAAGGTGCAGTACTTC.

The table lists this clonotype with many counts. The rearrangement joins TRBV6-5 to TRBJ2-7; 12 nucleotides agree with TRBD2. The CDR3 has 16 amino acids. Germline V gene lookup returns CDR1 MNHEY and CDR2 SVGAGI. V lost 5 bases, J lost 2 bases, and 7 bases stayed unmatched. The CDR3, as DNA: TGTGCCAGCAGTCGCAAGACTAGCGGGAGTCCCTACGAGCAGTACTTC. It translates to CASSRKTSGSPYEQYF.